This is a list of T cell receptor beta chains from one sample in a study of blood T cell repertoires in COVID-19. Sequencing was performed with immunoSEQ multiplex PCR; in TCRdb, only in-frame clones are kept and a portion is missing. The sample records about 210,000 clones, roughly 82% being singletons. The sequenced material came from peripheral blood. The receptors stem from a man aged 50-60 years with active or convalescent COVID-19. The conserved cysteine and the conserved F or W are not part of the CDR3 here. A D gene is named only where the DNA matches it firmly. Clone size, where shown, is once, few, many, or a class for clones that have expanded.

D gene	clone size	V gene	J gene	CDR3 protein
.	.	TRBV4-3	TRBJ1-2	ASSQEDSPYGYT
.	.	TRBV5-3	TRBJ2-7	ARSLVAHAAYEQY
.	.	TRBV2	TRBJ1-3	ASSEIQGRGYGNTIY
.	.	TRBV9	TRBJ2-3	ASSGGGTDTQY
TRBD2	.	TRBV2	TRBJ2-7	ASSSTSGSSYEQY
.	few	TRBV4-1	TRBJ1-3	ASSQEAFSGNTIY
.	.	TRBV28	TRBJ1-6	ASSGSTGRNSPLH
TRBD1	.	TRBV6-5	TRBJ1-4	ASSRGQGRDEKLF
.	.	TRBV18	TRBJ2-5	ASSPSRQETQY
TRBD1	.	TRBV9	TRBJ2-7	ASSATGGGGDREYEQY
TRBD1	.	TRBV27	TRBJ2-3	ASSLHGLAGTGGGTDTQY
TRBD1	.	TRBV28	TRBJ2-7	ASASLTGSDEQY
.	.	TRBV7-2	TRBJ2-1	ASSLGGTDYNEQF
.	.	TRBV28	TRBJ1-2	ASSPAGESYGYT
.	.	TRBV6-1	TRBJ1-1	ASSEGAWGRGNTEAF
.	.	TRBV11-3	TRBJ1-5	ASSLKETRDQPQH
.	.	TRBV29-1	TRBJ2-4	SVANGGNIQY
TRBD1	.	TRBV6-5	TRBJ1-2	ASNSGTGYDYGYT
.	.	TRBV9	TRBJ2-7	ASSEGVDYEQY
.	.	TRBV5-4	TRBJ2-7	ASNSGNREQY
.	.	TRBV29-1	TRBJ2-6	SVGVSGANVLT
.	.	TRBV20-1	TRBJ1-1	SASAPGMSTEAF
.	many	TRBV2	TRBJ1-6	ASSGAILSPLH
TRBD1	.	TRBV6-4	TRBJ1-3	ASSPPRTGGNTIY
TRBD1	.	TRBV5-1	TRBJ2-1	ASSPRQGLLEQF
TRBD2	.	TRBV7-2	TRBJ2-2	ASSLQAGDTGELF
TRBD2	few	TRBV5-1	TRBJ2-1	ASSLASWGRADFNEQF
TRBD1	.	TRBV16	TRBJ1-2	ASVPRPTGPYGYT